Shown below are 7 T cell receptor beta chains from a single sample sequenced in a study of cytomegalovirus exposure and HLA in healthy donors. Use of 60 Vbeta and 13 Jbeta primers characterized the PCR. TCRdb's table, derived via immunoSEQ multiplex PCR, lists solely in-frame clones and lacks some. The repertoire holds around 140,000 clones, with about 72% as singletons. The sample taken for sequencing was PBMCs. These receptors came from a female donor in good health and CMV-seronegative.

The V call is TRBV27, the J call TRBJ2-1, with TRBD2 as a possible D gene (5 bases). CDR1 and CDR2 (germline): MNHEY, SMNVEV (reference sequence). The CDR3 covers 15 residues. V was shortened by 1 base and J by 5 bases, with 12 bases between the two germline ends. The CDR3: CASSLFSERNNEQFF. The CDR3 DNA sequence: TGTGCCAGCAGTTTATTTAGCGAGAGGAACAATGAGCAGTTCTTC.

The J gene is TRBJ2-7, the V gene TRBV4-1, with 7 bases identical to TRBD2. Trimming took 4 bases from V and 4 from J; bases not matched to a gene: 7. The CDR3 has 14 residues. Germline loops: CDR1 MGHRA, CDR2 YSYEKL. The CDR3: CASSPRLAEYEQYF. In nucleotides, the CDR3 is TGCGCCAGCAGCCCCCGGCTAGCGGAATACGAGCAGTACTTC.

The V and J genes are TRBV2 and TRBJ1-4; 7 nucleotides line up with TRBD1. Germline V lookup: CDR1 SNHLY, CDR2 FYNNEI. Trimming at V came to 3 bases and at J to 13 bases, leaving 11 bases not matched to a gene. The CDR3 spans 14 residues. In nucleotides, the CDR3 is TGTGCCAGCAGTGACCGGACAGGTAGGGCCGGACTGTTTTTT. This sequence encodes CASSDRTGRAGLFF.

This sequence joins TRBV2 and TRBJ2-2; possibly TRBD1 for D (6 bases). The CDR3 spans 15 residues. Trimming left V 3 bases short and J 2 bases short, with 10 bases between. Germline lookup yields CDR1 SNHLY and CDR2 FYNNEI. The CDR3 DNA reads TGTGCCAGCAGTGATACAGGGATAAACACCGGGGAGCTGTTTTTT. Translated: CASSDTGINTGELFF.

This chain uses TRBV28 with TRBJ1-5; D is uncertain. Germline CDR1 is MDHEN and CDR2 is SYDVKM. CDR3 length: 16 amino acids. The V end was cut by 3 bases, the J end by 0 bases, with 12 bases between. CDR3 in amino acids: CASSFLPGYSNQPQHF. DNA for the CDR3: TGTGCCAGCAGTTTTCTTCCGGGTTATAGCAATCAGCCCCAGCATTTT. Supplemented by reference TRBV28 and TRBJ1-5, the full variable domain reads DVKVTQSSRYLVKRTGEKVFLECVQDMDHENMFWYRQDPGLGLRLIYFSYDVKMKEKGDIPEGYSVSREKKERFSLILESASTNQTSMYLCASSFLPGYSNQPQHFGDGTRLSIL.

The J gene is TRBJ2-5, the V gene TRBV4-3, with 7 bases that match TRBD2. This CDR3 has 15 amino acids. After removal of 4 bases from V and 7 bases from J, the junction contained 12 bases not matched to a gene. CDR1 and CDR2 from the germline V gene are LGHNA and YSLEER. The chain's CDR3 is CASSPGGLGTGTQYF. CDR3 bases: TGCGCCAGCAGCCCGGGAGGACTAGGGACTGGGACCCAGTACTTC.

Details on this clone: The junction and the germline gene differ at one end; a read error may be behind it. V is TRBV9 and J is TRBJ2-6, with D possibly being TRBD1 (5 bases). Germline CDR1 reads SGDLS; CDR2 reads YYNGEE. The CDR3 has 17 residues. CDR3 DNA sequence: TGTGCCAGCAGCGTATCGACGGAGTTCTCTGGGGCCAACGTCCTGGCTTTC. This sequence encodes CASSVSTEFSGANVLAF.